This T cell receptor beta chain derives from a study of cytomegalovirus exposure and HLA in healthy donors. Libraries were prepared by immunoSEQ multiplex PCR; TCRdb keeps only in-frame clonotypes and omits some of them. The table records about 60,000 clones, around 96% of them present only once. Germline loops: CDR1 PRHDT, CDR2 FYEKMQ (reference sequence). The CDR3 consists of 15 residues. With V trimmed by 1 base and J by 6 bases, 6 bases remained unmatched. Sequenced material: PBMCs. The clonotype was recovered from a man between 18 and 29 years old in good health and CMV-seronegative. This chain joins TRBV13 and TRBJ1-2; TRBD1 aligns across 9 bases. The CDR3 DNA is TGTGCCAGCAGCTTAGCGACAGGGGGATTTAATGGCTACACCTTC. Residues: CASSLATGGFNGYTF.